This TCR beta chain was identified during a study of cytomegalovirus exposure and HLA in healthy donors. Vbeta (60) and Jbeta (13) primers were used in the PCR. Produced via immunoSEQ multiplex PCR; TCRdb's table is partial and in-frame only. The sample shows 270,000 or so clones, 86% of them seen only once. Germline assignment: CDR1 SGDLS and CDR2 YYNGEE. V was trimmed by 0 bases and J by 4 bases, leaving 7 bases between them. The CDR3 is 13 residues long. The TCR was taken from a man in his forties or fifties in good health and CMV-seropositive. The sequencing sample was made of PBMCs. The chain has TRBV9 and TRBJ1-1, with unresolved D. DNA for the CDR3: TGTGCCAGCAGCGTAGTAGGGAGCACTGAAGCTTTCTTT. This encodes CASSVVGSTEAFF.